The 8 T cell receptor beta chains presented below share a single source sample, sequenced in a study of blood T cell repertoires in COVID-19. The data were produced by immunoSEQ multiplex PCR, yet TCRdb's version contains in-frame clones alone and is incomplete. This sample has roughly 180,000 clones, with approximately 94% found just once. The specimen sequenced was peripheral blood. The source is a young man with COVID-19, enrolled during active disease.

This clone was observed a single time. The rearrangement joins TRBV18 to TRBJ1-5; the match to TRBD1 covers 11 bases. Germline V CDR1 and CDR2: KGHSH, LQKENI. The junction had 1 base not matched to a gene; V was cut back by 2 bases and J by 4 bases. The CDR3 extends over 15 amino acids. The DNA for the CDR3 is TGTGCCAGCTCACCAGGACAGGGGGCGAATCAGCCCCAGCATTTT. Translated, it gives CASSPGQGANQPQHF.

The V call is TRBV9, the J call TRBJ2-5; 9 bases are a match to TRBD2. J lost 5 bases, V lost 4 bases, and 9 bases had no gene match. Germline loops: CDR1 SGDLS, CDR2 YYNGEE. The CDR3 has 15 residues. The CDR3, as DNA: TGTGCCAGCAGCCCGCAGGCGGGGGGGCAGGAGACCCAGTACTTC. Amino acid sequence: CASSPQAGGQETQYF.

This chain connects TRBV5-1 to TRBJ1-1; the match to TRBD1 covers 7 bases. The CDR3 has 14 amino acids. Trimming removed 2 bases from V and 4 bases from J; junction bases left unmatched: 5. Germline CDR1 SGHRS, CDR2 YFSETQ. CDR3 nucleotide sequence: TGCGCCAGCAGCTTCGACAGGGCAGGCACTGAAGCTTTCTTT. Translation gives CASSFDRAGTEAFF. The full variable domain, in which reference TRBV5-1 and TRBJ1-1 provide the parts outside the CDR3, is KAGVTQTPRYLIKTRGQQVTLSCSPISGHRSVSWYQQTPGQGLQFLFEYFSETQRNKGNFPGRFSGRQFSNSRSEMNVSTLELGDSALYLCASSFDRAGTEAFFGQGTRLTVV.

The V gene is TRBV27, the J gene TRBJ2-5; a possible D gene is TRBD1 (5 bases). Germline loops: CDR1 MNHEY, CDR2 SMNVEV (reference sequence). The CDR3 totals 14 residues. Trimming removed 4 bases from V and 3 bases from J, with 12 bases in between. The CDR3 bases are TGTGCCAGCAGTTACGGCCAGGGCGAAGAGACCCAGTACTTC. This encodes CASSYGQGEETQYF.

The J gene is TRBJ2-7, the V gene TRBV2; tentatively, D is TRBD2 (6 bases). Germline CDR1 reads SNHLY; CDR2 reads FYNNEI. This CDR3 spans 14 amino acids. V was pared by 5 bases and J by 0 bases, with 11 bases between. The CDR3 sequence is CASSQLGGSYEQYF. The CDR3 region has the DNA TGTGCCAGCAGTCAATTGGGGGGCTCCTACGAGCAGTACTTC.

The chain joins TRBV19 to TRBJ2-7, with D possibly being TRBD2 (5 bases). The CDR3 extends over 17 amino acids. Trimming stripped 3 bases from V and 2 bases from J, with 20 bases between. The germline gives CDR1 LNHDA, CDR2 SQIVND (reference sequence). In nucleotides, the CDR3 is TGTGCCAGTAGTATGGACTGGAACCCGACTCACCCCTACGAGCAGTACTTC. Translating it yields CASSMDWNPTHPYEQYF. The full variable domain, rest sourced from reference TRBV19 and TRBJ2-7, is DGGITQSPKYLFRKEGQNVTLSCEQNLNHDAMYWYRQDPGQGLRLIYYSQIVNDFQKGDIAEGYSVSREKKESFPLTVTSAQKNPTAFYLCASSMDWNPTHPYEQYFGPGTRLTVT.

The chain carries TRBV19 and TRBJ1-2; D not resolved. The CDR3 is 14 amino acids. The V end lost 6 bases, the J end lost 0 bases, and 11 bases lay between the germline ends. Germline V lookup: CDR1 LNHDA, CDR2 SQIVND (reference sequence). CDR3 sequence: CASRRVPSNYGYTF. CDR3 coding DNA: TGTGCCAGTAGGAGGGTGCCATCTAACTATGGCTACACCTTC.

The CDR3 loop reads CAWSPHRGGYEKLFF. In DNA, the CDR3 is TGTGCCTGGAGTCCTCACAGGGGCGGTTATGAAAAACTGTTTTTT. This chain uses TRBV30 with TRBJ1-4; 7 bases fit TRBD1. V was pared by 2 bases and J by 6 bases, with 9 bases of the junction left unmatched. The CDR3 is 15 residues long. Germline values: CDR1 GTSNPN, CDR2 SVGIG (reference sequence).